These T cell receptor beta chains were read from a single sample in a study of blood T cell repertoires in COVID-19. Some clones are missing from TCRdb's copy, which holds only in-frame ones; the method was immunoSEQ multiplex PCR. The sample carries a few hundred thousand clones, 70% to 90% recorded once. The specimen sequenced was PBMCs or T cells enriched from blood (not recorded which). The receptors here all came from a woman in her late teens or twenties who had recovered from COVID-19. CDR3s include the opening cysteine and the closing phenylalanine or tryptophan. A D gene is named only where the DNA matches it firmly. For some rows the clone size is stated as once, few or many, or as a class when expanded; others skip it.

j_gene	d_gene	v_gene	abundance	CDR3aa	CDR3nt
TRBJ1-5	TRBD1	TRBV19	-	CASSIWGTGGDQPQHF	TGTGCCAGTAGTATATGGGGGACAGGGGGCGATCAGCCCCAGCATTTT
TRBJ1-3	-	TRBV10-3	-	CAISRTAVVSGNTIYF	TGTGCCATCAGCCGGACAGCCGTAGTCTCTGGAAACACCATATATTTT
TRBJ2-1	TRBD2	TRBV7-3	-	CASSSGLAGDEQFF	TGTGCCAGCAGCTCCGGACTAGCGGGGGATGAGCAGTTCTTC
TRBJ1-3	TRBD1	TRBV9	once	CASSEQGDSGNTIYF	TGTGCCAGCAGCGAACAGGGGGATTCTGGAAACACCATATATTTT
TRBJ2-6	TRBD1	TRBV5-4	few	CASSSTGGLSGANVLTF	TGTGCCAGCAGCTCTACAGGGGGACTTTCTGGGGCCAACGTCCTGACTTTC
TRBJ1-6	-	TRBV7-2	-	CASSSHRGGNSPLHF	TGTGCCAGCAGCTCGCACCGGGGAGGTAATTCACCCCTCCACTTT
TRBJ1-1	-	TRBV19	once	CASNNAVPNTEAFF	TGTGCCAGTAATAACGCAGTACCGAACACTGAAGCTTTCTTT
TRBJ2-5	-	TRBV3-1/TRBV3-2	-	CASSRRLGLLEETQYF	TGTGCCAGCAGCCGCCGCCTGGGACTGCTTGAAGAGACCCAGTACTTC
TRBJ2-3	TRBD1	TRBV5-6	-	CASSWTGGSADTQYF	TGTGCCAGCAGCTGGACAGGGGGCAGCGCAGATACGCAGTATTTT
TRBJ1-1	-	TRBV30	-	CAWVGQNTEAFF	TGTGCCTGGGTGGGGCAGAACACTGAAGCTTTCTTT
TRBJ1-2	TRBD1	TRBV4-3	-	CASSQYPGQGSYGYTF	TGCGCCAGCAGCCAGTACCCGGGACAGGGAAGCTATGGCTACACCTTC
TRBJ1-1	TRBD1	TRBV30	once	CAWSVQGVRMNTEAFF	TGTGCCTGGAGTGTACAGGGGGTCCGGATGAACACTGAAGCTTTCTTT
TRBJ1-2	-	TRBV6-5	-	CATLGNRDHGYTF	TGTGCCACCCTGGGAAACAGGGACCATGGCTACACCTTC
TRBJ1-6	-	TRBV18	-	CASSPGQQNSPLHF	TGTGCCAGCTCACCGGGACAACAGAATTCACCCCTCCACTTT
TRBJ2-3	TRBD2	TRBV7-6	-	CASSFGASGGAGVDTQYF	TGTGCCAGCAGCTTCGGTGCTAGCGGGGGGGCCGGGGTAGATACGCAGTATTTT
TRBJ2-5	-	TRBV9	-	CASSVDGAGNQETQYF	TGTGCCAGCAGCGTAGACGGGGCGGGGAACCAAGAGACCCAGTACTTC
TRBJ1-2	TRBD1	TRBV7-3	once	CASSPNLRGDSHYTF	TGTGCCAGCAGCCCAAATCTCAGGGGGGACAGCCACTACACCTTC
TRBJ2-5	-	TRBV4-1	-	CASSQEGRGRRETQYF	TGCGCCAGCAGCCAAGAGGGGCGGGGGCGGAGGGAGACCCAGTACTTC
TRBJ1-3	-	TRBV5-4	-	CASSSQYSSGNTIYF	TGTGCCAGCAGCTCCCAATATAGCTCTGGAAACACCATATATTTT
TRBJ2-1	TRBD2	TRBV6-2/TRBV6-3	-	CASSYSTSGVYNEQFF	TGTGCCAGCAGTTACTCGACTAGCGGAGTCTACAATGAGCAGTTCTTC
TRBJ1-4	-	TRBV29-1	-	CSVEGRGNEKLFF	TGCAGCGTTGAAGGCAGGGGTAATGAAAAACTGTTTTTT
TRBJ2-1	TRBD2	TRBV7-6	-	CASSRGLYNEQFF	TGTGCCAGCAGCCGGGGACTATACAATGAGCAGTTCTTC
TRBJ1-2	-	TRBV7-3	-	CASSLLPGSGYTF	TGTGCCAGCAGCTTACTCCCGGGTTCGGGCTACACCTTC
TRBJ2-3	-	TRBV5-6	-	CASSLAVSTDTQYF	TGTGCCAGCAGCTTGGCCGTTAGCACAGATACGCAGTATTTT
TRBJ1-2	-	TRBV24-1	-	CATSDLKGDSDYGYTF	TGTGCCACCAGTGATTTGAAGGGGGATTCGGACTATGGCTACACCTTC
TRBJ2-1	-	TRBV6-5	-	CASRSNWNEQFF	TGTGCCAGCAGGTCCAACTGGAATGAGCAGTTCTTC
TRBJ1-6	-	TRBV5-1	-	CASSPVGGALPSPLHF	TGCGCCAGCAGCCCGGTTGGGGGGGCCTTACCTTCACCCCTCCACTTT
TRBJ1-1	TRBD1	TRBV19	-	CASSMATGQGKNTEAFF	TGTGCCAGTAGTATGGCCACGGGACAGGGTAAGAACACTGAAGCTTTCTTT
TRBJ1-2	TRBD1	TRBV5-4	-	CASSLRDSYGYTF	TGTGCCAGCAGTCTGAGGGACAGCTATGGCTACACCTTC
TRBJ2-1	TRBD2	TRBV5-4	-	CASSLGLAGAYNEQFF	TGTGCCAGCAGCTTGGGACTAGCGGGGGCCTACAATGAGCAGTTCTTC
TRBJ2-7	-	TRBV27	-	CASSLRQASYEQYF	TGTGCCAGCAGTCTTAGACAGGCCTCCTACGAGCAGTACTTC
TRBJ1-6	-	TRBV27	-	CATRFSEASSPLHF	TGTGCCACCAGGTTTAGCGAGGCGAGTTCACCCCTCCACTTT
TRBJ2-5	TRBD2	TRBV2	-	CASKRASGGARETQYF	TGTGCCAGCAAAAGGGCTAGCGGGGGGGCGCGTGAGACCCAGTACTTC
TRBJ1-1	-	TRBV5-1	few	CASSPVDITEAFF	TGCGCCAGCAGCCCCGTTGACATCACTGAAGCTTTCTTT